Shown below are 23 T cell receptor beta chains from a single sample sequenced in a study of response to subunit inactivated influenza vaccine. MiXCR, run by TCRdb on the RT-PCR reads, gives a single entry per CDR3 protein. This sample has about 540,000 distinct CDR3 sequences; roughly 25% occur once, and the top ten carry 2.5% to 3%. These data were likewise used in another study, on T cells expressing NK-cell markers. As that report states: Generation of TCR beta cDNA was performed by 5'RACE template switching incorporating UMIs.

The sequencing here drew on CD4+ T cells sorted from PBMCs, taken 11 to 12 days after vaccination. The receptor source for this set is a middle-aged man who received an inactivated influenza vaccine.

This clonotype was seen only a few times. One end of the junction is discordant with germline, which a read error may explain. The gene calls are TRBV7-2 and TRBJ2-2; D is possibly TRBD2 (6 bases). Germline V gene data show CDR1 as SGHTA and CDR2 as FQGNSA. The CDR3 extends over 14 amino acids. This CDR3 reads CASSLLAKTGELFF. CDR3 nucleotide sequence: TGTGCCAGCAGCTTGCTAGCGAAAACCGGGGAGCTGTTTTTT.

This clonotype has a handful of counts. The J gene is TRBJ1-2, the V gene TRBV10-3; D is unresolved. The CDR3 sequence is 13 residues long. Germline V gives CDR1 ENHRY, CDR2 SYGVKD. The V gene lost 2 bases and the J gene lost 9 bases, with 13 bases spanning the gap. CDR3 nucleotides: TGTGCCATCAGTGAGAAGGGTATCTCAAGCTACACCTTC. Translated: CAISEKGISSYTF.

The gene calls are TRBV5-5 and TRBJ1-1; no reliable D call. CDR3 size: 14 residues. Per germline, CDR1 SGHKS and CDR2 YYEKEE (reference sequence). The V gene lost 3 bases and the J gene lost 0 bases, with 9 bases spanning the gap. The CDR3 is CASSWSALNTEAFF. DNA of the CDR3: TGTGCCAGCAGCTGGTCAGCTCTGAACACTGAAGCTTTCTTT.

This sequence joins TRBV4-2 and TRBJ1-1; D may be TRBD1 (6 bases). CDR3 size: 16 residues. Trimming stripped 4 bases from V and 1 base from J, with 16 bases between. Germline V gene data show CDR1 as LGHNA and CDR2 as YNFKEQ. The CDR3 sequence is CASSPFVATGNTEAFF. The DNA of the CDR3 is TGTGCCAGCAGCCCGTTTGTAGCGACAGGGAACACTGAAGCTTTCTTT.

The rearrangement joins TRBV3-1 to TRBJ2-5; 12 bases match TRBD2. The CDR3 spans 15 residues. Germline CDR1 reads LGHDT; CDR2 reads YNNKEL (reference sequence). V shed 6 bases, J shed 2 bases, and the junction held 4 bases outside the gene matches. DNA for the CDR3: TGTGCCAGCAGGTGGCTAGCGGGGGGGCAAGAGACCCAGTACTTC. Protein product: CASRWLAGGQETQYF.

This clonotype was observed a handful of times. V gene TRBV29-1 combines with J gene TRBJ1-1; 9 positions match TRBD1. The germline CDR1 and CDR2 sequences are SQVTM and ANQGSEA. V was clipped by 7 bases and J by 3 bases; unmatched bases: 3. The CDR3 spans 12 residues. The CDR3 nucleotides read TGCAGCGCGACAGGGGGGTACACTGAAGCTTTCTTT. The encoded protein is CSATGGYTEAFF.

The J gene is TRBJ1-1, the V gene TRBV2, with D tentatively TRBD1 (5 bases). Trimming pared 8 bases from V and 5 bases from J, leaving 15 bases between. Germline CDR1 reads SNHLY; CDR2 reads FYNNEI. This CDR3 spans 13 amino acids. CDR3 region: CASGQGVGTEAFF. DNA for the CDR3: TGTGCCAGCGGGCAGGGAGTGGGTACTGAAGCTTTCTTT.

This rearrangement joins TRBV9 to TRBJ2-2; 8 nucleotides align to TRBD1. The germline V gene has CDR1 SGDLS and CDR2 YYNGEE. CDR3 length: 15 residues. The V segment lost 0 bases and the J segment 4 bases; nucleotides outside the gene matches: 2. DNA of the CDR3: TGTGCCAGCAGCGTAGCCACAGGGGGCACCGGGGAGCTGTTTTTT. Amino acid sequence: CASSVATGGTGELFF. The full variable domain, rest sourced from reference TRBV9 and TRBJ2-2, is DSGVTQTPKHLITATGQRVTLRCSPRSGDLSVYWYQQSLDQGLQFLIQYYNGEERAKGNILERFSAQQFPDLHSELNLSSLELGDSALYFCASSVATGGTGELFFGEGSRLTVL.

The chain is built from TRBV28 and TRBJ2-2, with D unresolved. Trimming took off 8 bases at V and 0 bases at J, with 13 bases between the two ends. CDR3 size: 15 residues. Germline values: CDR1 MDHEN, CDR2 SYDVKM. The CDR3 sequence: CASAGDRTNTGELFF. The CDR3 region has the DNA TGTGCCAGCGCCGGTGACCGAACGAACACCGGGGAGCTGTTTTTT.

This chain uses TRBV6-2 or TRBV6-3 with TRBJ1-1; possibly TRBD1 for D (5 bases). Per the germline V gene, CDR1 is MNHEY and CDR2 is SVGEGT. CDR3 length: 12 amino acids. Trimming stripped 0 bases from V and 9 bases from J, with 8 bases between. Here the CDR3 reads CASSYSTGKAFF. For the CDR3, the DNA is TGTGCCAGCAGTTACTCTACAGGAAAAGCTTTCTTT.

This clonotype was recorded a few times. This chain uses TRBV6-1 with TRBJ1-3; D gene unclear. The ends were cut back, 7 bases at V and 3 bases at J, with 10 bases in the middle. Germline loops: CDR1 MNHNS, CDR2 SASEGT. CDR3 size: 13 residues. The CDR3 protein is CASILSGGNTIYF. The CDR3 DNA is TGTGCCAGCATTCTAAGTGGTGGAAACACCATATATTTT.

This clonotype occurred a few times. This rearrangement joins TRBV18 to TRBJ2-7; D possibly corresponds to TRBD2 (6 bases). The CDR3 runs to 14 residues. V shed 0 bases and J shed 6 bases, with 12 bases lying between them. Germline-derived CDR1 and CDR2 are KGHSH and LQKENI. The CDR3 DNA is TGTGCCAGCTCACCACCTACGGGAGCTATCGAGCAGTACTTC. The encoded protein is CASSPPTGAIEQYF.

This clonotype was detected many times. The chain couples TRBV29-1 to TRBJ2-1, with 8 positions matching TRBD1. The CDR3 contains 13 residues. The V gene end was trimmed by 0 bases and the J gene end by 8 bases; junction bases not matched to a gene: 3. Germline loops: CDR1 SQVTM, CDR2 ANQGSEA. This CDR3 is CSVEDDRGYEQFF. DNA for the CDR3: TGCAGCGTTGAAGACGACAGGGGTTATGAGCAGTTCTTC.

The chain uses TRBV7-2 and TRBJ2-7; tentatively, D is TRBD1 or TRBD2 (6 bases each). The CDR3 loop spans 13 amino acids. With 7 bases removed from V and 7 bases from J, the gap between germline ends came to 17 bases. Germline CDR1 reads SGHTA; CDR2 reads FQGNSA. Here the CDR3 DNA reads TGTGCCAGCATCCCCCTGGGGGGCCGGGAGCAGTACTTC. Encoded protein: CASIPLGGREQYF.

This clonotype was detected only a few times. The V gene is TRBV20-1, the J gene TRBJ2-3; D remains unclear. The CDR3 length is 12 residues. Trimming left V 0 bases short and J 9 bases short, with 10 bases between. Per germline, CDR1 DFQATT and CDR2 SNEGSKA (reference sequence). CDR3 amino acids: CSARDRVNTQYF. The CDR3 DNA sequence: TGCAGTGCTAGAGATCGGGTAAACACGCAGTATTTT.

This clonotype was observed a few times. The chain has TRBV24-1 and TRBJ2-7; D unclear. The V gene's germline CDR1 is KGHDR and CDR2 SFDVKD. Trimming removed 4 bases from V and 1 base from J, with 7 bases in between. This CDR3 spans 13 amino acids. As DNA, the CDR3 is TGTGCCACCAGTGAGACCGGTTCCTACGAGCAGTACTTC. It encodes CATSETGSYEQYF.

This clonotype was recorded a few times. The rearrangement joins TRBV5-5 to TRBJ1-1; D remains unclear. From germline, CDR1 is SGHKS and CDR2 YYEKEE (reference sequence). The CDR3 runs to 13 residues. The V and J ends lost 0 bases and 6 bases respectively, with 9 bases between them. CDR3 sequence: CASSLGAEPEAFF. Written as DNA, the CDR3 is TGTGCCAGCAGCTTGGGAGCGGAACCTGAAGCTTTCTTT.

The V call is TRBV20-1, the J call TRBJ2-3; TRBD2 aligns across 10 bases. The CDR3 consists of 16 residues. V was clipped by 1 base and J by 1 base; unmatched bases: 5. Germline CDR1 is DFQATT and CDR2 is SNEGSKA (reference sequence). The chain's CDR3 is CSARGGLAGGTDTQYF. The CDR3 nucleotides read TGCAGTGCTAGAGGGGGCCTAGCGGGAGGCACAGATACGCAGTATTTT.

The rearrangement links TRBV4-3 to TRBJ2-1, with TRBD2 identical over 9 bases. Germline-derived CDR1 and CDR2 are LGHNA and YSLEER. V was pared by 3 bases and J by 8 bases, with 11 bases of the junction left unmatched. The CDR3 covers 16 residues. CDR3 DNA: TGCGCCAGCAGCCAGGATGGGGCTAGCGGGATAGATGAGCAGTTCTTC. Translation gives CASSQDGASGIDEQFF.

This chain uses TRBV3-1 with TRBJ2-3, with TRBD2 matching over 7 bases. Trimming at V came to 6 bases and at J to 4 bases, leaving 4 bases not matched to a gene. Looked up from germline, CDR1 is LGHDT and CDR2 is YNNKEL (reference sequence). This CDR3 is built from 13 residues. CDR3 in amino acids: CASRNTSADTQYF. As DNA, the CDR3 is TGTGCCAGCAGGAATACTAGCGCAGATACGCAGTATTTT.

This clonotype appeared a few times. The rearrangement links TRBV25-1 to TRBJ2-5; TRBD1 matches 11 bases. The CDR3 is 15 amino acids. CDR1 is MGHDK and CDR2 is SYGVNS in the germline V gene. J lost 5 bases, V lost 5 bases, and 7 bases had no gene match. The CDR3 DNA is TGTGCCAGCAGTCGGACAGGGGGCTTCGGCGAGACCCAGTACTTC. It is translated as CASSRTGGFGETQYF.

The DNA for the CDR3 is TGTGCCAGCAGCCCCGGACAGGGCGTCTGGGGCTCAGATACGCAGTATTTT. This encodes CASSPGQGVWGSDTQYF. The rearrangement uses TRBV7-2 and TRBJ2-3; 8 nucleotides agree with TRBD1. V was pared by 5 bases and J by 4 bases, with 14 bases of the junction left unmatched. The V gene's germline CDR1 is SGHTA and CDR2 FQGNSA. The CDR3 is made up of 17 amino acids.

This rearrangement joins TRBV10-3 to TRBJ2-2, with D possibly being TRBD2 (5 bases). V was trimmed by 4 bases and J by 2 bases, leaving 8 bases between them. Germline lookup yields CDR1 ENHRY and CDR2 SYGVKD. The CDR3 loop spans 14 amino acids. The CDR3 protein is CAISARGNTGELFF. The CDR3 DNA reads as TGTGCCATCAGTGCTCGGGGAAACACCGGGGAGCTGTTTTTT.